This T cell receptor (beta chain) was documented in a study of cytomegalovirus exposure and HLA in healthy donors. PCR amplification relied on 60 Vbeta primers (plus 13 Jbeta primers). TCRdb keeps only in-frame clones here, not all; method: immunoSEQ multiplex PCR. In the table there are about 180,000 clones, 79% of which are singletons. The CDR3 is made up of 15 amino acids. V dropped 7 bases and J dropped 4 bases, with 17 bases sitting between them. Germline loops: CDR1 SGHRS, CDR2 YFSETQ. For this clone: Its antigen remains unidentified.

The study's findings and limits: Later analysis revealed greater clonal expansion in HLA-associated TCR beta chains than in equally common others. Most likely, a cluster of highly shared sequence variants arose as a sequencing artifact.

The receptor comes from a middle-aged woman in good health and CMV-seronegative. The sequenced sample was PBMCs. The rearrangement uses TRBV5-1 and TRBJ2-2; D unresolved. CDR3 coding DNA: TGCGCCAGCCGATTGGGCGGCGCTCTCACCGGGGAGCTGTTTTTT. Amino acids: CASRLGGALTGELFF.